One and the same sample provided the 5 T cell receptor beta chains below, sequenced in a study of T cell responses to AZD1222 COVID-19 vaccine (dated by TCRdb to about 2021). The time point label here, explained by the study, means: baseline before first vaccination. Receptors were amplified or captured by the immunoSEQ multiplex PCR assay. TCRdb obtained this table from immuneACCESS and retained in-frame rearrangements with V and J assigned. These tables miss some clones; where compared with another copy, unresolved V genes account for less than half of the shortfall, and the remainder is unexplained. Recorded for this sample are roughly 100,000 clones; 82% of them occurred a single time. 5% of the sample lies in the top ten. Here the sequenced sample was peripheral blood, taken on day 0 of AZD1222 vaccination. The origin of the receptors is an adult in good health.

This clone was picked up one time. The CDR3 loop reads CASSEPGTTNYGYTF. The CDR3, as DNA: TGTGCCAGCAGTGAACCGGGGACTACTAACTATGGCTACACCTTC. The rearrangement joins TRBV25-1 to TRBJ1-2, with D perhaps TRBD1 (5 bases). CDR3 size: 15 residues. Looked up from germline, CDR1 is MGHDK and CDR2 is SYGVNS. The V end was cut by 2 bases, the J end by 0 bases, with 10 bases between.

The DNA for the CDR3 is TGTGCCAGCAGCGTAGATGGGGGGATCTCTGGGGCCAACGTCCTGACTTTC. Protein product: CASSVDGGISGANVLTF. V gene TRBV9 combines with J gene TRBJ2-6; TRBD2 might be the D (6 bases). V was pared by 0 bases and J by 0 bases, with 10 bases between. Germline V gene lookup returns CDR1 SGDLS and CDR2 YYNGEE. The CDR3 sequence is 17 residues long.

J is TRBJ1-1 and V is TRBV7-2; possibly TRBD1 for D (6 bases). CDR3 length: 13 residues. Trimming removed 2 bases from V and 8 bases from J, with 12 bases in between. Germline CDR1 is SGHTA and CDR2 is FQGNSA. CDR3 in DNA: TGTGCCAGCAGCTTATTTGTAGGGGGAGAAGCTTTCTTT. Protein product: CASSLFVGGEAFF.

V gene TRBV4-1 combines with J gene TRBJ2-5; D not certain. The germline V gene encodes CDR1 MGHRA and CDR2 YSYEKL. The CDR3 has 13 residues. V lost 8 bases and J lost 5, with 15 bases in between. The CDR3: CASARVFLETQYF. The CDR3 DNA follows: TGCGCCAGCGCTAGGGTTTTCTTGGAGACCCAGTACTTC.

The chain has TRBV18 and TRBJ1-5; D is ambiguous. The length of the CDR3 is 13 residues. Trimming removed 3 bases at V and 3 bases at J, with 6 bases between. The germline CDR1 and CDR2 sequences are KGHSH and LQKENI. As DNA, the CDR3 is TGTGCCAGCTCACCCGATTTCAATCAGCCCCAGCATTTT. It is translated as CASSPDFNQPQHF.